A selection of T cell receptor beta chains follows, all from one sample in a study of T cells in tumors after PD-1 blockade. Assay: immunoSEQ multiplex PCR; the TCRdb copy retains only in-frame clones and omits some. The table lists roughly 35,000 clones, approximately 70% of them singletons. The specimen comprised PBMCs, sampled after anti-PD-1 treatment. These receptors were collected from a human donor with basal cell carcinoma. Each CDR3 is given with its conserved first and last residue. Fields, in order: CDR3 protein, CDR3 DNA, clone size, J gene, V gene, D gene. A D gene is named only where the DNA matches it firmly. Where a row states a size, it is once, few, many or the class of an expanded clone; other rows omit it.

CDR3aa: CAISESPSEADTQYF
CDR3nt: TGTGCCATCAGTGAGTCCCCTAGTGAAGCAGATACGCAGTATTTT
abundance: NA
j_gene: TRBJ2-3
v_gene: TRBV10-3
d_gene: NA

CDR3aa: CASRGLGGWDTQYF
CDR3nt: TGTGCCAGTCGGGGACTGGGGGGATGGGATACGCAGTATTTT
abundance: few
j_gene: TRBJ2-3
v_gene: TRBV19
d_gene: NA

CDR3aa: CASIVAGDVYNEQFF
CDR3nt: TGTGCCAGCATTGTTGCCGGAGATGTATACAATGAGCAGTTCTTC
abundance: NA
j_gene: TRBJ2-1
v_gene: TRBV28
d_gene: NA

CDR3aa: CASSLKRPGQGNEKLFF
CDR3nt: TGTGCCAGCAGTTTAAAACGGCCGGGACAGGGTAATGAAAAACTGTTTTTT
abundance: NA
j_gene: TRBJ1-4
v_gene: TRBV27
d_gene: TRBD1

CDR3aa: CATSRANRGYGYTF
CDR3nt: TGTGCCACCAGCAGAGCGAACAGGGGCTATGGCTACACCTTC
abundance: NA
j_gene: TRBJ1-2
v_gene: TRBV15
d_gene: TRBD1

CDR3aa: CASSWRGQSNEKLFF
CDR3nt: TGCGCCAGCAGCTGGAGGGGACAGAGTAATGAAAAACTGTTTTTT
abundance: NA
j_gene: TRBJ1-4
v_gene: TRBV5-1
d_gene: TRBD1

CDR3aa: CASSPHTGTGRDTEAFF
CDR3nt: TGTGCCAGCAGCCCACATACCGGGACAGGGAGGGACACTGAAGCTTTCTTT
abundance: NA
j_gene: TRBJ1-1
v_gene: TRBV7-8
d_gene: TRBD1

CDR3aa: CASVRTSGNTIYF
CDR3nt: TGTGCCAGCGTCCGGACATCTGGAAACACCATATATTTT
abundance: NA
j_gene: TRBJ1-3
v_gene: TRBV21-1
d_gene: NA

CDR3aa: CASSQSVGGYTF
CDR3nt: TGTGCCAGCAGTCAGTCGGTGGGAGGCTACACCTTC
abundance: NA
j_gene: TRBJ1-2
v_gene: TRBV12-3/TRBV12-4
d_gene: NA

CDR3aa: CASRFRLAVQETQYF
CDR3nt: TGCGCCAGCAGGTTCAGACTAGCGGTTCAAGAGACCCAGTACTTC
abundance: NA
j_gene: TRBJ2-5
v_gene: TRBV5-1
d_gene: TRBD2

CDR3aa: CASSVRGAMNTEAFF
CDR3nt: TGTGCCAGCAGCGTAAGGGGGGCCATGAACACTGAAGCTTTCTTT
abundance: NA
j_gene: TRBJ1-1
v_gene: TRBV11-3
d_gene: NA

CDR3aa: CASSAGRENTEAFF
CDR3nt: TGTGCCAGCAGCGCCGGACGGGAGAACACTGAAGCTTTCTTT
abundance: few
j_gene: TRBJ1-1
v_gene: TRBV7-3
d_gene: NA

CDR3aa: CASSNWGQGNEQFF
CDR3nt: TGTGCCAGTAGTAACTGGGGACAGGGCAATGAGCAGTTCTTC
abundance: few
j_gene: TRBJ2-1
v_gene: TRBV19
d_gene: TRBD1

CDR3aa: CASSQRPGVGAFF
CDR3nt: TGTGCCAGCAGTCAGCGACCGGGGGTGGGAGCTTTCTTT
abundance: NA
j_gene: TRBJ1-1
v_gene: TRBV27
d_gene: NA

CDR3aa: CASSEVGRRYYGYTF
CDR3nt: TGTGCCAGCAGTGAAGTGGGCAGGAGATACTATGGCTACACCTTC
abundance: NA
j_gene: TRBJ1-2
v_gene: TRBV2
d_gene: NA

CDR3aa: CASSLRADLNYGYTF
CDR3nt: TGTGCCAGCAGCTTAAGGGCGGACCTTAACTATGGCTACACCTTC
abundance: NA
j_gene: TRBJ1-2
v_gene: TRBV7-9
d_gene: NA

CDR3aa: CATSRDQADTQYF
CDR3nt: TGTGCCACCAGCAGAGATCAAGCAGATACGCAGTATTTT
abundance: once
j_gene: TRBJ2-3
v_gene: TRBV15
d_gene: NA

CDR3aa: CASSQVRLAGGPIEQFF
CDR3nt: TGCGCCAGCAGCCAAGTGAGACTAGCGGGGGGGCCGATTGAGCAGTTCTTC
abundance: NA
j_gene: TRBJ2-1
v_gene: TRBV4-1
d_gene: TRBD2

CDR3aa: CASSLTALSGVGGTDTQYF
CDR3nt: TGTGCCAGCAGTTTAACGGCCCTGTCAGGCGTTGGGGGCACAGATACGCAGTATTTT
abundance: NA
j_gene: TRBJ2-3
v_gene: TRBV28
d_gene: NA

CDR3aa: CAISESDRVGGQYF
CDR3nt: TGTGCCATCAGTGAGTCCGACAGGGTAGGAGGCCAGTACTTC
abundance: NA
j_gene: TRBJ2-5
v_gene: TRBV10-3
d_gene: TRBD1

CDR3aa: CASRGTLESNGYTF
CDR3nt: TGTGCCAGCAGAGGAACGCTTGAGTCGAATGGCTACACCTTC
abundance: NA
j_gene: TRBJ1-2
v_gene: TRBV6-5
d_gene: NA

CDR3aa: CASSTALLAGGTGELFF
CDR3nt: TGTGCCAGCAGCACCGCCCTACTAGCGGGAGGCACCGGGGAGCTGTTTTTT
abundance: NA
j_gene: TRBJ2-2
v_gene: TRBV11-3
d_gene: TRBD2

CDR3aa: CASSLRLAGDEQYF
CDR3nt: TGCGCCAGCAGCTTGCGTCTAGCGGGAGACGAGCAGTACTTC
abundance: NA
j_gene: TRBJ2-7
v_gene: TRBV4-1
d_gene: TRBD2

CDR3aa: CASSLSPGNQPQHF
CDR3nt: TGCGCCAGCAGCCTATCGCCAGGGAATCAGCCCCAGCATTTT
abundance: few
j_gene: TRBJ1-5
v_gene: TRBV4-1
d_gene: NA

CDR3aa: CASSPQGGEQFF
CDR3nt: TGTGCCAGCAGCCCGCAAGGGGGTGAGCAGTTCTTC
abundance: NA
j_gene: TRBJ2-1
v_gene: TRBV7-3
d_gene: NA

CDR3aa: CASSRDGFGQEGNTIYF
CDR3nt: TGTGCCAGCAGCCGAGACGGATTCGGTCAAGAAGGAAACACCATATATTTT
abundance: NA
j_gene: TRBJ1-3
v_gene: TRBV6-6
d_gene: NA

CDR3aa: CASSPSGGNTEAFF
CDR3nt: TGTGCCAGCTCACCATCAGGGGGGAACACTGAAGCTTTCTTT
abundance: NA
j_gene: TRBJ1-1
v_gene: TRBV18
d_gene: TRBD1

CDR3aa: CASSVEQAASYNEQFF
CDR3nt: TGTGCCAGCTCCGTTGAGCAGGCCGCTTCCTACAATGAGCAGTTCTTC
abundance: few
j_gene: TRBJ2-1
v_gene: TRBV18
d_gene: NA

CDR3aa: CASSVGGRNTGELFF
CDR3nt: TGTGCCAGCAGCGTGGGGGGCCGGAACACCGGGGAGCTGTTTTTT
abundance: NA
j_gene: TRBJ2-2
v_gene: TRBV9
d_gene: NA

CDR3aa: CAISESPSYEQYF
CDR3nt: TGTGCCATCAGTGAGTCACCCTCCTACGAGCAGTACTTC
abundance: NA
j_gene: TRBJ2-7
v_gene: TRBV10-3
d_gene: NA

CDR3aa: CASSKGLGSLNEQFF
CDR3nt: TGTGCCAGCAGCAAGGGACTAGGTTCCCTCAATGAGCAGTTCTTC
abundance: few
j_gene: TRBJ2-1
v_gene: TRBV7-2
d_gene: TRBD2

CDR3aa: CASRVQGNPTEAFF
CDR3nt: TGTGCCAGCCGGGTACAAGGGAACCCCACTGAAGCTTTCTTT
abundance: NA
j_gene: TRBJ1-1
v_gene: TRBV2
d_gene: NA

CDR3aa: CASSLTGGQSYEQYF
CDR3nt: TGTGCCAGCAGCTTAACAGGGGGCCAGAGCTACGAGCAGTACTTC
abundance: NA
j_gene: TRBJ2-7
v_gene: TRBV7-2
d_gene: TRBD1

CDR3aa: CASSLDGGKTGNGYTF
CDR3nt: TGTGCCAGCAGCTTAGATGGGGGTAAGACAGGAAATGGCTACACCTTC
abundance: NA
j_gene: TRBJ1-2
v_gene: TRBV11-3
d_gene: NA

CDR3aa: CASSQVGVQETQYF
CDR3nt: TGTGCCAGCAGCCAAGTAGGGGTACAAGAGACCCAGTACTTC
abundance: NA
j_gene: TRBJ2-5
v_gene: TRBV4-2
d_gene: NA

CDR3aa: CASSLVKDTQYF
CDR3nt: TGTGCCAGCAGCTTAGTGAAAGATACGCAGTATTTT
abundance: NA
j_gene: TRBJ2-3
v_gene: TRBV7-9
d_gene: NA

CDR3aa: CASSRLEASPLHF
CDR3nt: TGTGCCAGCAGCCGATTGGAGGCCTCACCCCTCCACTTT
abundance: NA
j_gene: TRBJ1-6
v_gene: TRBV14
d_gene: NA

CDR3aa: CASSYRDRDNEQYF
CDR3nt: TGTGCCAGCAGCTACCGGGACAGGGATAACGAGCAGTACTTC
abundance: NA
j_gene: TRBJ2-7
v_gene: TRBV7-2
d_gene: TRBD1

CDR3aa: CASSWTDPYGYTF
CDR3nt: TGTGCCAGCAGTTGGACGGACCCCTATGGCTACACCTTC
abundance: NA
j_gene: TRBJ1-2
v_gene: TRBV9
d_gene: NA

CDR3aa: CASSARTGLVVETQYF
CDR3nt: TGTGCCAGCAGTGCCCGGACGGGACTAGTAGTGGAGACCCAGTACTTC
abundance: NA
j_gene: TRBJ2-5
v_gene: TRBV9
d_gene: TRBD2

CDR3aa: CASSQTGGAGANVLTF
CDR3nt: TGTGCCAGCAGCCAAACAGGGGGCGCTGGGGCCAACGTCCTGACTTTC
abundance: NA
j_gene: TRBJ2-6
v_gene: TRBV2
d_gene: TRBD1

CDR3aa: CASSLTGTGGGFNEAFF
CDR3nt: TGCGCCAGCAGCTTGACAGGGACAGGGGGCGGCTTTAATGAAGCTTTCTTT
abundance: NA
j_gene: TRBJ1-1
v_gene: TRBV5-1
d_gene: TRBD1

CDR3aa: CASRIIHEQYF
CDR3nt: TGTGCCAGCCGGATTATCCACGAGCAGTACTTC
abundance: NA
j_gene: TRBJ2-7
v_gene: TRBV6-5
d_gene: NA

CDR3aa: CASSPQGQTNQPQHF
CDR3nt: TGTGCCAGCAGTCCTCAGGGACAGACTAATCAGCCCCAGCATTTT
abundance: once
j_gene: TRBJ1-5
v_gene: TRBV6-4
d_gene: TRBD1

CDR3aa: CASSVGGSGATDTQYF
CDR3nt: TGTGCCAGCAGCGTAGGAGGTAGCGGGGCCACAGATACGCAGTATTTT
abundance: NA
j_gene: TRBJ2-3
v_gene: TRBV9
d_gene: TRBD2

CDR3aa: CASSLVGADQETQYF
CDR3nt: TGCGCCAGCAGCTTGGTAGGGGCAGACCAAGAGACCCAGTACTTC
abundance: NA
j_gene: TRBJ2-5
v_gene: TRBV5-1
d_gene: NA

CDR3aa: CASSFDGTRATYEQYF
CDR3nt: TGTGCCAGTAGTTTTGACGGGACTAGAGCCACCTACGAGCAGTACTTC
abundance: NA
j_gene: TRBJ2-7
v_gene: TRBV19
d_gene: TRBD2

CDR3aa: CASSIGQGVNEQFF
CDR3nt: TGTGCCAGTAGTATAGGTCAGGGGGTCAATGAGCAGTTCTTC
abundance: NA
j_gene: TRBJ2-1
v_gene: TRBV19
d_gene: TRBD1

CDR3aa: CASSLVNSPLHF
CDR3nt: TGTGCCAGCAGTTTGGTAAATTCACCCCTCCACTTT
abundance: few
j_gene: TRBJ1-6
v_gene: TRBV27
d_gene: NA

CDR3aa: CATSRDLEREQFF
CDR3nt: TGTGCCACCAGCAGAGATCTGGAAAGGGAGCAGTTCTTC
abundance: NA
j_gene: TRBJ2-1
v_gene: TRBV15
d_gene: NA

CDR3aa: CATSDSDRAPTF
CDR3nt: TGTGCCACCAGTGACTCCGATAGGGCCCCTACCTTC
abundance: few
j_gene: TRBJ1-2
v_gene: TRBV24-1
d_gene: NA

CDR3aa: CASRYRGPSNTGELFF
CDR3nt: TGTGCCAGCCGTTACAGGGGTCCTTCTAACACCGGGGAGCTGTTTTTT
abundance: NA
j_gene: TRBJ2-2
v_gene: TRBV6-2/TRBV6-3
d_gene: TRBD1

CDR3aa: CASSLRGRSEAFF
CDR3nt: TGTGCCAGCAGCTTAAGGGGCAGGTCTGAAGCTTTCTTT
abundance: once
j_gene: TRBJ1-1
v_gene: TRBV11-3
d_gene: NA

CDR3aa: CASSLEGGESEAFF
CDR3nt: TGCGCCAGCAGCTTGGAAGGGGGCGAAAGTGAAGCTTTCTTT
abundance: NA
j_gene: TRBJ1-1
v_gene: TRBV5-1
d_gene: TRBD1